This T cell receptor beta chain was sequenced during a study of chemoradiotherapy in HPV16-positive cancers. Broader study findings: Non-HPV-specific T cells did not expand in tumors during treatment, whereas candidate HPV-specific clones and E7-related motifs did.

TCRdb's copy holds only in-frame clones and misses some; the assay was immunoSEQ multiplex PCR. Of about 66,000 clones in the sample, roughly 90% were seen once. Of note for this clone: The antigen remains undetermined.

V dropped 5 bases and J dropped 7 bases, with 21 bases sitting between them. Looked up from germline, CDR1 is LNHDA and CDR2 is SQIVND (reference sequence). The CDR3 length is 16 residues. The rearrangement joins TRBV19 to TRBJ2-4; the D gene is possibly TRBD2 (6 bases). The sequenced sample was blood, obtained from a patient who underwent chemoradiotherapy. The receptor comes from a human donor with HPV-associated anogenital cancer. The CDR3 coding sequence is TGTGCCAGTAGTCTCCAACTAGCCAGGCCGGGGAACATTCAGTACTTC. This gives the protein CASSLQLARPGNIQYF.